Included here is one T cell receptor (beta chain) sequence, with context. Its target is unknown. These data come from a study of shared clonotypes between healthy human individuals. Study-wide results and limits: Blood was the only sampled material, and tissue repertoires likely differ. Clonotype sharing among donors likely depends on sequencing depth.

Donors were Caucasian adults residing in Nashville, Tennessee, USA. Loaded into unsorted PBMC replicate PCRs was around 300 ng DNA, approximately 30,000 T cell genomes. Some clones are missing from TCRdb's copy, which holds only in-frame ones; the method was immunoSEQ multiplex PCR. The sample holds some 530,000 clones, around 80% seen once. V gave up 1 base and J gave up 1 base, with 16 bases separating them. The CDR3 has 17 amino acids. Germline loops: CDR1 LNHNV, CDR2 YYDKDF (reference sequence). This clonotype was sampled from a woman aged 40 to 50 in good health. Some clones in this sample may be carry-over from other donors' samples. What was sequenced was PBMCs. The chain carries TRBV15 and TRBJ1-1; weak D call: TRBD1 (5 bases). In nucleotides, the CDR3 is TGTGCCACCAGCAGAGGAATAACGGGGCGCGGGAACACTGAAGCTTTCTTT. It encodes CATSRGITGRGNTEAFF. Looking up the rest from reference TRBV15 and TRBJ1-1 gives the full variable domain: DAMVIQNPRYQVTQFGKPVTLSCSQTLNHNVMYWYQQKSSQAPKLLFHYYDKDFNNEADTPDNFQSRRPNTSFCFLDIRSPGLGDTAMYLCATSRGITGRGNTEAFFGQGTRLTVV.